This entry describes one TCR beta chain. A template switching step added UMIs, each with a 6-nucleotide sample barcode. Reprocessing the 5' RACE reads, TCRdb reports a single entry for every CDR3 protein and omits DNA. The repertoire table contains fewer than 450,000 distinct CDR3 sequences. The CDR3 runs to 13 residues. The germline CDR1 and CDR2 sequences are GTSNPN and SVGIG (reference sequence). The data are from a study of monozygotic twins with inflammatory bowel disease. This TCR came from a human donor with ulcerative colitis or Crohn's disease, or a healthy co-twin of an affected twin (not recorded which). What was sequenced was blood. V and J are TRBV30 and TRBJ2-5; the TRBD1 assignment by TCRdb is unverifiable without DNA. The CDR3 spells CAWSYRVRETQYF. The full variable domain, in which reference TRBV30 and TRBJ2-5 provide the parts outside the CDR3, is SQTIHQWPATLVQPVGSPLSLECTVEGTSNPNLYWYRQAAGRGLQLLFYSVGIGQISSEVPQNLSASRPQDRQFILSSKKLLLSDSGFYLCAWSYRVRETQYFGPGTRLLVL.